Below, 30 T cell receptor beta chains from the same sample are listed, as sequenced in a study of cytomegalovirus exposure and HLA in healthy donors. This PCR relied on a set of 60 Vbeta primers and 13 Jbeta primers. The protocol was immunoSEQ multiplex PCR, while the TCRdb copy is restricted to in-frame clones and leaves out a portion. The profile covers about 98,000 clones, with more than 60% appearing a single time and roughly 8.4% taken by the ten largest. Sequencing was done on a sample of PBMCs. These receptors were collected from a human donor in good health.

V and J are TRBV6-5 and TRBJ2-5, with TRBD2 as a possible D gene (6 bases). The CDR3 runs to 15 residues. V gave up 5 bases and J gave up 5 bases, with 18 bases separating them. Germline V lookup: CDR1 MNHEY, CDR2 SVGAGI. The CDR3 nucleotides read TGTGCCAGCAGTCTAAGACTAGGGTACGTCGAGACCCAGTACTTC. Translation: CASSLRLGYVETQYF.

The chain uses TRBV5-8 and TRBJ1-1; possibly TRBD1 for D (6 bases). The V and J ends lost 1 base and 0 bases respectively, with 22 bases between them. Germline assignment: CDR1 SGHTS and CDR2 YDEGEE. The CDR3 contains 19 residues. CDR3 protein: CASSLFGVGGAGVNTEAFF. In DNA form, the CDR3 reads TGTGCCAGCAGCTTGTTTGGGGTCGGGGGCGCGGGAGTGAACACTGAAGCTTTCTTT.

J is TRBJ2-7 and V is TRBV5-5, with 12 bases identical to TRBD2. CDR1 is SGHKS and CDR2 is YYEKEE in the germline V gene (reference sequence). V trimming: 4 bases; J trimming: 5 bases; junction bases outside the gene matches: 1. CDR3 length: 13 residues. CDR3 DNA: TGTGCCAGCAGCACTAGCGGGAGGCACGAGCAGTACTTC. Encoded protein: CASSTSGRHEQYF.

The V gene is TRBV29-1, the J gene TRBJ1-1; D gene unclear. Germline values: CDR1 SQVTM, CDR2 ANQGSEA. V gave up 5 bases and J gave up 5 bases, with 12 bases separating them. This CDR3 is 12 amino acids long. The CDR3 spells CSVTTGITEAFF. CDR3 DNA: TGCAGCGTTACAACGGGGATAACTGAAGCTTTCTTT.

The chain couples TRBV19 to TRBJ1-5; 7 nucleotides agree with TRBD1. The CDR3 consists of 16 residues. Trimming cost V 5 bases and J 2 bases; bases outside gene matches: 9. CDR1 and CDR2 from the germline V gene are LNHDA and SQIVND (reference sequence). The CDR3 loop reads CASSLHRGPGNQPQHF. CDR3 nucleotides: TGTGCCAGTAGTTTACACAGGGGTCCAGGCAATCAGCCCCAGCATTTT.

V usage is TRBV9 and J usage is TRBJ2-4, with 10 nucleotides matching TRBD1. The CDR3 is made up of 17 amino acids. V dropped 4 bases and J dropped 7; count of bases not matched to a gene: 14. Germline V CDR1 and CDR2: SGDLS, YYNGEE. The CDR3 nucleotides read TGTGCCAGCAGCTTCTCCGCCCGGGACAGGGGCCGGAACATTCAGTACTTC. It translates to CASSFSARDRGRNIQYF.

The chain carries TRBV7-2 and TRBJ1-1, with 7 bases matching TRBD1. The CDR3 totals 13 residues. The germline V gene has CDR1 SGHTA and CDR2 FQGNSA. Unmatched junction bases numbered 4, after V lost 5 bases and J lost 4 bases. CDR3 in DNA: TGTGCCAGCAGCCTCAGACAGGGCACTGAAGCTTTCTTT. Translating it yields CASSLRQGTEAFF.

The V call is TRBV19, the J call TRBJ2-3; D perhaps matches TRBD2 (6 bases). From germline, CDR1 is LNHDA and CDR2 SQIVND (reference sequence). With 3 bases removed from V and 6 bases from J, the gap between germline ends came to 16 bases. There are 15 residues in the CDR3. The DNA of the CDR3 is TGTGCCAGTAGTATTTGGCGGGACGGAAGGGATACGCAGTATTTT. It codes for CASSIWRDGRDTQYF.

The V gene is TRBV30, the J gene TRBJ2-5; D is uncertain. This CDR3 is built from 12 residues. Trimming cost V 2 bases and J 5 bases, with 9 bases left between them. The germline V gene encodes CDR1 GTSNPN and CDR2 SVGIG (reference sequence). This chain's CDR3 is CAWSISLETQYF. The DNA for the CDR3 is TGTGCCTGGAGTATTAGTCTGGAGACCCAGTACTTC.

This chain uses TRBV6-5 with TRBJ2-5; a weak D match, TRBD1 (5 bases). TRBJ2-7 explains the end of the DNA better; the J call may be wrong. Germline V gene sequence: CDR1 MNHEY, CDR2 SVGAGI. CDR3 length: 15 amino acids. CDR3 in amino acids: CASSQTGSLKGEQYF. The CDR3 DNA reads TGTGCCAGCAGCCAAACAGGATCCCTCAAGGGCGAGCAGTACTTC.

A single count supports this clone. The genes are TRBV11-2 and TRBJ2-4; 7 nucleotides agree with TRBD1. The CDR3 loop spans 15 amino acids. V trimming: 4 bases; J trimming: 3 bases; junction bases outside the gene matches: 6. Germline V CDR1 and CDR2: SGHAT, FQNNGV. The CDR3 bases are TGTGCCAGCAGCTACCTGACAGGGAACAAAAACATTCAGTACTTC. Its translation: CASSYLTGNKNIQYF.

CDR3 bases: TGCGCCAGCAGCGAAAAACCCGACAGGGGGGCCGGGGAGCTGTTTTTT. This sequence encodes CASSEKPDRGAGELFF. This sequence joins TRBV5-1 and TRBJ2-2; 9 nucleotides agree with TRBD1. Looked up from germline, CDR1 is SGHRS and CDR2 is YFSETQ. Trimming cost V 4 bases and J 6 bases; bases outside gene matches: 10. The CDR3 spans 16 residues.

This clone was seen a single time. The chain is built from TRBV14 and TRBJ2-3, with 10 nucleotides matching TRBD2. J gave up 0 bases and V 10 bases, and 4 bases lay outside the gene matches. Germline assignment: CDR1 SGHDN and CDR2 FVKESK. CDR3 length equals 14 residues. The CDR3 region is CANKREGSTDTQYF. The CDR3 nucleotides are TGTGCCAACAAGCGGGAGGGTAGCACAGATACGCAGTATTTT.

This clone was counted once. The chain carries TRBV5-4 and TRBJ1-2, with D unclear. Per the germline V gene, CDR1 is SGHNT and CDR2 is YYREEE (reference sequence). The V end was cut by 2 bases, the J end by 3 bases, with 8 bases between. The CDR3 runs to 13 residues. The CDR3 reads CASSLVRDYGYTF. CDR3 coding DNA: TGTGCCAGCAGCTTAGTTCGGGACTATGGCTACACCTTC.

The chain uses TRBV2 and TRBJ2-3, with a weak D call TRBD2 (7 bases). CDR1 is SNHLY, CDR2 FYNNEI, per germline. The CDR3 loop spans 15 amino acids. V was cut by 8 bases and J by 3 bases, with 18 bases left in between. The CDR3 here is CASAEGGRWTDTQYF. In DNA form, the CDR3 reads TGTGCCAGCGCGGAGGGGGGGCGATGGACAGATACGCAGTATTTT.

The V gene is TRBV18, the J gene TRBJ2-5; 14 bases fit TRBD2. The germline CDR1 and CDR2 sequences are KGHSH and LQKENI. Trimming cost V 3 bases and J 4 bases; bases outside gene matches: 7. The CDR3 length is 17 residues. DNA of the CDR3: TGTGCCAGCTCACCGTCGACTAGCGGGGGGGTTAGAGAGACCCAGTACTTC. Protein sequence: CASSPSTSGGVRETQYF. Looking up the rest from reference TRBV18 and TRBJ2-5 gives the full variable domain: NAGVMQNPRHLVRRRGQEARLRCSPMKGHSHVYWYRQLPEEGLKFMVYLQKENIIDESGMPKERFSAEFPKEGPSILRIQQVVRGDSAAYFCASSPSTSGGVRETQYFGPGTRLLVL.

The J gene is TRBJ2-5, the V gene TRBV2; 8 nucleotides agree with TRBD1. The J call is doubtful: the DNA matches TRBJ2-7 better. This CDR3 spans 13 amino acids. Germline CDR1 and CDR2: SNHLY and FYNNEI. CDR3: CASRDRVVYEQYF. Here the CDR3 DNA reads TGTGCCAGCAGGGACAGGGTTGTCTACGAGCAGTACTTC.

This chain uses TRBV30 with TRBJ1-4, with D possibly matching TRBD1 (5 bases). This CDR3 region has 15 residues. The germline V gene has CDR1 GTSNPN and CDR2 SVGIG (reference sequence). Trimming cost V 2 bases and J 7 bases, with 17 bases left between them. CDR3 bases: TGTGCCTGGAGTCCGGCCAGGGCTCGGGTTGAAAAACTGTTTTTT. Translating gives CAWSPARARVEKLFF.

DNA for the CDR3: TGTGCCACCAGCAGAGGCAGGGACACAGATACGCAGTATTTT. Its translation: CATSRGRDTDTQYF. J is TRBJ2-3 and V is TRBV15; perhaps TRBD1 as D (5 bases). Germline CDR1 LNHNV, CDR2 YYDKDF (reference sequence). CDR3 size: 14 residues. V lost 1 base and J 2 bases, leaving 7 bases between the germline ends. Full variable domain (missing parts from reference TRBV15 and TRBJ2-3): DAMVIQNPRYQVTQFGKPVTLSCSQTLNHNVMYWYQQKSSQAPKLLFHYYDKDFNNEADTPDNFQSRRPNTSFCFLDIRSPGLGDTAMYLCATSRGRDTDTQYFGPGTRLTVL.

The chain has TRBV27 and TRBJ2-7, with TRBD1 matching over 7 bases. From germline, CDR1 is MNHEY and CDR2 SMNVEV (reference sequence). The length of the CDR3 is 17 residues. The J segment lost 4 bases and the V segment lost 2 bases, leaving 14 bases of the junction unmatched. CDR3 DNA: TGTGCCAGCAGTTTACGACCCTCGGGGACAGTTGGTTACGAGCAGTACTTC. This translates into CASSLRPSGTVGYEQYF.

This rearrangement joins TRBV6-6 to TRBJ2-7, with 12 bases that match TRBD2. V trimming: 8 bases; J trimming: 6 bases; junction bases outside the gene matches: 11. Germline V gene sequence: CDR1 MNHNY, CDR2 SVGAGI (reference sequence). CDR3 length: 15 amino acids. The CDR3 DNA reads TGTGCCAGCGGTTCTAGCGGGGGGGCCTCTAGCGAGCAGTACTTC. It specifies CASGSSGGASSEQYF.

The chain uses TRBV5-1 and TRBJ1-1; 7 bases are shared with TRBD1. J was trimmed by 0 bases and V by 4 bases; bases with no gene match: 9. The CDR3 is 16 residues long. Per germline, CDR1 SGHRS and CDR2 YFSETQ. The CDR3 protein is CASSMGPGQMNTEAFF. For the CDR3, the DNA is TGCGCCAGCAGCATGGGACCGGGACAGATGAACACTGAAGCTTTCTTT.

The CDR3 loop reads CASSQVGQGRIETQYF. The DNA of the CDR3 is TGCGCCAGCAGCCAAGTCGGACAGGGACGTATTGAGACCCAGTACTTC. V usage is TRBV4-1 and J usage is TRBJ2-5, with 8 nucleotides matching TRBD1. Germline V gene lookup returns CDR1 MGHRA and CDR2 YSYEKL. Unmatched junction bases numbered 9, after V lost 1 base and J lost 5 bases. The CDR3 extends over 16 amino acids.

The J gene is TRBJ2-6, the V gene TRBV27, with TRBD2 matching 7 bases. V was clipped by 0 bases and J by 2 bases; unmatched bases: 13. Germline-derived CDR1 and CDR2 are MNHEY and SMNVEV (reference sequence). The CDR3 runs to 20 residues. Here the CDR3 reads CASSLSIPQAGLTGANVLTF. CDR3 bases: TGTGCCAGCAGTTTATCGATCCCTCAAGCGGGATTGACTGGGGCCAACGTCCTGACTTTC. The whole variable domain, filled in from reference TRBV27 and TRBJ2-6, reads EAQVTQNPRYLITVTGKKLTVTCSQNMNHEYMSWYRQDPGLGLRQIYYSMNVEVTDKGDVPEGYKVSRKEKRNFPLILESPSPNQTSLYFCASSLSIPQAGLTGANVLTFGAGSRLTVL.

Note on this clone: At one end the junction does not follow the germline gene, possibly because of a read error. The rearrangement uses TRBV5-1 and TRBJ1-1; D gene uncertain. Germline assignment: CDR1 SGHRS and CDR2 YFSETQ. The CDR3 extends over 15 amino acids. As DNA, the CDR3 is TGCGCCAGCAGCTTGGTTGCAGGCCAGAACACTGATGCTTTCTTT. This codes for CASSLVAGQNTDAFF.

The V call is TRBV27, the J call TRBJ2-5; D remains unclear. This CDR3 has 13 residues. V was shortened by 3 bases and J by 2 bases, with 7 bases between the two germline ends. Germline CDR1 and CDR2: MNHEY and SMNVEV (reference sequence). CDR3 sequence reads: CASSFWPQETQYF. CDR3 sequence (DNA): TGTGCCAGCAGTTTTTGGCCTCAAGAGACCCAGTACTTC.

The chain uses TRBV25-1 and TRBJ1-2, with 7 positions matching TRBD1. Trimming took 6 bases from V and 8 from J; bases not matched to a gene: 6. Germline lookup yields CDR1 MGHDK and CDR2 SYGVNS. The CDR3 extends over 12 amino acids. The CDR3 DNA reads TGTGCCAGCAGGGGGGACAGAGGCGGCTACACCTTC. It specifies CASRGDRGGYTF.

In the case of this clone: The junction departs from germline at one end; a sequencing error may be responsible. The chain recombines TRBV5-4 with TRBJ2-7; D is perhaps TRBD2 (7 bases). CDR1 SGHNT and CDR2 YYREEE come from the germline V gene (reference sequence). The CDR3 consists of 10 residues. CDR3 residues: CASRLGRGGF. CDR3 in DNA: TGTGCCAGCAGACTAGGGAGGGGGGGCTTC.

The chain is built from TRBV5-5 and TRBJ1-5, with TRBD1 identical over 12 bases. The CDR3 is 18 residues long. After removal of 4 bases from V and 1 base from J, the junction contained 9 bases not matched to a gene. Germline CDR1 is SGHKS and CDR2 is YYEKEE (reference sequence). The CDR3 region is CASSLGTGGVRSNQPQHF. The CDR3 coding sequence is TGTGCCAGCAGCCTCGGGACAGGGGGCGTCCGAAGCAATCAGCCCCAGCATTTT.

The chain carries TRBV15 and TRBJ1-1; D gene unclear. Trimming took 0 bases from V and 6 from J, leaving 14 bases between them. The CDR3 spans 15 residues. Germline V gene sequence: CDR1 LNHNV, CDR2 YYDKDF (reference sequence). The CDR3 loop reads CATSRDQRGTAEAFF. CDR3 coding DNA: TGTGCCACCAGCAGAGATCAGCGGGGAACGGCTGAAGCTTTCTTT.